A single sample is the source of the 25 T cell receptor beta chains below, sequenced in a study of blood T cell repertoires in COVID-19. Produced via immunoSEQ multiplex PCR; TCRdb's table is partial and in-frame only. This table has under 350,000 clones, 90% appearing once. Sequenced sample: PBMCs or T cells enriched from blood (not recorded which). The receptors were sampled from a man aged 55 to 70 who had recovered from COVID-19.

This clone showed up just a few times. The chain employs TRBV30 and TRBJ1-5; D is perhaps TRBD1 (5 bases). V shed 1 base and J shed 5 bases, with 9 bases lying between them. Germline CDR1 and CDR2: GTSNPN and SVGIG (reference sequence). This CDR3 contains 13 residues. The CDR3 region has the DNA TGTGCCTGGAGTGGGGGCTGGGATCAGCCCCAGCATTTT. It specifies CAWSGGWDQPQHF.

For this clone: This same CDR3 is encoded by further DNA sequences in the sample. The chain combines TRBV6-5 with TRBJ1-6; no reliable D call. The germline CDR1 and CDR2 sequences are MNHEY and SVGAGI. The CDR3 has 14 residues. V lost 6 bases and J 0 bases, leaving 6 bases between the germline ends. CDR3 amino acids: CASRGSSYNSPLHF. The CDR3 DNA follows: TGTGCCAGCAGAGGGAGCTCCTATAATTCACCCCTCCACTTT.

The rearrangement uses TRBV19 and TRBJ2-7, with a weak D call TRBD1 (5 bases). This CDR3 is 13 amino acids long. Germline values: CDR1 LNHDA, CDR2 SQIVND (reference sequence). V lost 1 base and J 3 bases, leaving 7 bases between the germline ends. CDR3 sequence: CASSIGGHYEQYF. The CDR3 DNA reads as TGTGCCAGTAGTATAGGGGGCCACTACGAGCAGTACTTC.

This clone was detected a few times. This chain links TRBV30 with TRBJ1-2; 8 positions match TRBD1. The germline V gene encodes CDR1 GTSNPN and CDR2 SVGIG (reference sequence). The trim removed 3 bases at V and 7 bases at J, leaving 13 bases unmatched. CDR3 length: 15 residues. CDR3 in amino acids: CAWRVRTGTGGGYTF. The CDR3 DNA reads TGTGCCTGGAGGGTAAGGACAGGGACAGGCGGTGGCTACACCTTC.

This clone has just a few counts. The chain uses TRBV5-1 and TRBJ2-4, with D hard to call. Trimming pared 4 bases from V and 4 bases from J, leaving 9 bases between. Germline CDR1 reads SGHRS; CDR2 reads YFSETQ. CDR3 length equals 13 residues. CDR3 loop: CASSEVSKNIQYF. The CDR3 DNA reads TGCGCCAGCAGCGAGGTTTCGAAAAACATTCAGTACTTC. Full variable domain (remainder filled in from reference TRBV5-1 and TRBJ2-4): KAGVTQTPRYLIKTRGQQVTLSCSPISGHRSVSWYQQTPGQGLQFLFEYFSETQRNKGNFPGRFSGRQFSNSRSEMNVSTLELGDSALYLCASSEVSKNIQYFGAGTRLSVL.

This clone was observed once. Other nucleotide sequences in the sample specify the same CDR3. The gene calls are TRBV4-1 and TRBJ1-3, with 9 bases aligning to TRBD1. The V gene end was trimmed by 0 bases and the J gene end by 4 bases; junction bases not matched to a gene: 1. Per germline, CDR1 MGHRA and CDR2 YSYEKL. This CDR3 contains 15 residues. DNA for the CDR3: TGCGCCAGCAGCCAAGAACAGGGGGCGGGAAACACCATATATTTT. Protein sequence: CASSQEQGAGNTIYF.

V gene TRBV29-1 combines with J gene TRBJ2-5; perhaps TRBD2 as D (6 bases). The CDR3 is 13 residues long. Germline-derived CDR1 and CDR2 are SQVTM and ANQGSEA. Between the trimmed V and J ends, which lost 6 bases and 5 bases, there was a span of 16 bases. As DNA, the CDR3 is TGCAGCGTCGACGGACTAAAGGGGGAGACCCAGTACTTC. Translated, it gives CSVDGLKGETQYF.

This sequence joins TRBV29-1 and TRBJ1-1, with TRBD1 as a possible D gene (5 bases). The length of the CDR3 is 14 residues. Germline V gene sequence: CDR1 SQVTM, CDR2 ANQGSEA. Deletions cut 5 bases from V and 3 bases from J, with 16 bases between. CDR3 loop: CSVQMTGGDTEAFF. DNA for the CDR3: TGCAGCGTTCAGATGACGGGGGGAGACACTGAAGCTTTCTTT. Based on the CDR3 plus reference TRBV29-1 and TRBJ1-1, the full variable domain is SAVISQKPSRDICQRGTSLTIQCQVDSQVTMMFWYRQQPGQSLTLIATANQGSEATYESGFVIDKFPISRPNLTFSTLTVSNMSPEDSSIYLCSVQMTGGDTEAFFGQGTRLTVV.

This chain joins TRBV3-1 (or the pseudogene TRBV3-2) and TRBJ1-5; a possible D gene is TRBD1 (5 bases). V was clipped by 4 bases and J by 0 bases, with 10 bases between them. The CDR3 consists of 15 residues. Germline values: CDR1 LGHDT, CDR2 YNNKEL (reference sequence). The CDR3 DNA follows: TGTGCCAGCAGCCGGGGGGGATATAGCAATCAGCCCCAGCATTTT. The encoded protein is CASSRGGYSNQPQHF.

The rearrangement links TRBV11-1 to TRBJ2-3, with a weak D call TRBD2 (5 bases). Trimming cost V 1 base and J 0 bases, with 8 bases left between them. The germline CDR1 and CDR2 sequences are SGHAT and FQDESV (reference sequence). This CDR3 spans 15 amino acids. DNA for the CDR3: TGTGCCAGCAGCTTAGGACTAACTAGCACAGATACGCAGTATTTT. Translation: CASSLGLTSTDTQYF.

This chain connects TRBV2 to TRBJ1-4, with 8 bases identical to TRBD1. The length of the CDR3 is 15 residues. Germline CDR1 SNHLY, CDR2 FYNNEI. V lost 6 bases to trimming and J lost 7 bases; unmatched junction nucleotides: 10. Here the CDR3 DNA reads TGTGCCAGCAGGGGGGTCGACAGGGGCGGTGAAAAACTGTTTTTT. Translation: CASRGVDRGGEKLFF.

The chain is built from TRBV10-3 and TRBJ2-7, with TRBD2 identical over 8 bases. Trimming removed 3 bases from V and 5 bases from J; junction bases left unmatched: 9. The CDR3 sequence is 15 residues long. Germline CDR1 is ENHRY and CDR2 is SYGVKD. The CDR3 is CAISEGSGKGNEQYF. The CDR3 DNA sequence: TGTGCCATCAGTGAAGGTAGCGGGAAGGGTAACGAGCAGTACTTC.

The count of this clone is one. The chain joins TRBV14 to TRBJ2-1; a possible D gene is TRBD2 (6 bases). Deletions cut 4 bases from V and 1 base from J, with 14 bases between. The germline V gene has CDR1 SGHDN and CDR2 FVKESK. The CDR3 loop spans 16 amino acids. As DNA, the CDR3 is TGTGCCAGCAGCCCCATACCTGGGACTTCCTACAATGAGCAGTTCTTC. As protein: CASSPIPGTSYNEQFF.

The V and J genes are TRBV5-1 and TRBJ2-7, with D perhaps TRBD2 (6 bases). V dropped 1 base and J dropped 4 bases, with 27 bases sitting between them. Germline V gene lookup returns CDR1 SGHRS and CDR2 YFSETQ. The CDR3 has 19 residues. CDR3 in DNA: TGCGCCAGCAGCTTGCCCTACGAACGGTCCGGGACTGCTGGATACGAGCAGTACTTC. Translated, it gives CASSLPYERSGTAGYEQYF.

The rearrangement joins TRBV2 to TRBJ1-5; no reliable D call. The V and J ends lost 5 bases and 2 bases respectively, with 13 bases between them. From germline, CDR1 is SNHLY and CDR2 FYNNEI. The CDR3 loop spans 15 amino acids. The CDR3 bases are TGTGCCAGCAGTAACGGAGAAACTCGCAATCAGCCCCAGCATTTT. Amino acids: CASSNGETRNQPQHF.

The chain carries TRBV7-2 and TRBJ2-7; 14 nucleotides agree with TRBD2. CDR3 length equals 14 residues. The germline V gene encodes CDR1 SGHTA and CDR2 FQGNSA. The V and J ends lost 4 bases and 5 bases, in that order; junction bases with no gene match: 1. The CDR3 region is CASSSGLAGDEQYF. The CDR3 bases are TGTGCCAGCAGCTCGGGACTAGCGGGGGACGAGCAGTACTTC.

The chain employs TRBV25-1 and TRBJ2-7, with D possibly matching TRBD1 (5 bases). The CDR3 is 15 amino acids. Looked up from germline, CDR1 is MGHDK and CDR2 is SYGVNS. Trimming stripped 1 base from V and 0 bases from J, with 10 bases between. CDR3 sequence reads: CASSESGSLSYEQYF. In DNA form, the CDR3 reads TGTGCCAGCAGTGAATCAGGGTCCCTCTCCTACGAGCAGTACTTC.

The rearrangement uses TRBV4-1 and TRBJ1-1; a weak D match, TRBD1 (5 bases). The CDR3 is made up of 14 amino acids. In germline, CDR1 is MGHRA, CDR2 YSYEKL. V was pared by 4 bases and J by 1 base, with 10 bases between. CDR3: CASSPEGQNTEAFF. The CDR3 coding sequence is TGCGCCAGCAGCCCCGAAGGACAGAACACTGAAGCTTTCTTT.

The chain uses TRBV6-5 and TRBJ2-7; TRBD2 might be the D (5 bases). The CDR3 sequence is 12 residues long. Per the germline V gene, CDR1 is MNHEY and CDR2 is SVGAGI. V was shortened by 6 bases and J by 1 base, with 7 bases between the two germline ends. The DNA of the CDR3 is TGTGCCAGCAGGGGAGCGTCCTACGAGCAGTACTTC. Translating gives CASRGASYEQYF.

The CDR3 DNA reads as TGTGCCAGTAGTATAACCCCAGGGGTCTATGGCTACACCTTC. Amino acids: CASSITPGVYGYTF. The V gene is TRBV19, the J gene TRBJ1-2; D is possibly TRBD1 (6 bases). The V end was cut by 2 bases, the J end by 4 bases, with 11 bases between. CDR1 and CDR2 from the germline V gene are LNHDA and SQIVND (reference sequence). The CDR3 is made up of 14 amino acids.

The chain is built from TRBV29-1 and TRBJ1-2, with D possibly matching TRBD1 (5 bases). CDR1 is SQVTM, CDR2 ANQGSEA, per germline. The CDR3 loop spans 13 amino acids. V gave up 4 bases and J gave up 2 bases, with 11 bases separating them. The CDR3 region is CSVVIRENYGYTF. Here the CDR3 DNA reads TGCAGCGTTGTCATCAGGGAAAACTATGGCTACACCTTC.

The genes are TRBV24-1 and TRBJ2-1, with 16 positions matching TRBD2. V lost 4 bases and J lost 4; bases outside the gene matches: 15. The germline V gene has CDR1 KGHDR and CDR2 SFDVKD. This CDR3 region has 21 residues. The CDR3 coding sequence is TGTGCCACCAGTGACCCTGCCGGGACTAGCGGGAGGGCCCTCGATTACAATGAGCAGTTCTTC. It yields the protein CATSDPAGTSGRALDYNEQFF.

The chain uses TRBV3-1 (or the pseudogene TRBV3-2) and TRBJ1-4; possibly TRBD1 for D (6 bases). CDR1 is LGHDT and CDR2 is YNNKEL in the germline V gene (reference sequence). The CDR3 runs 15 residues. The V end lost 3 bases, the J end lost 5 bases, and 13 bases lay between the germline ends. The CDR3 spells CASSHRGGKNEKLFF. DNA for the CDR3: TGTGCCAGCAGCCATAGAGGGGGTAAGAATGAAAAACTGTTTTTT.

CDR3 protein: CASSQEVGGAKNIQYF. CDR3 DNA sequence: TGCGCCAGCAGCCAAGAGGTTGGCGGAGCCAAAAACATTCAGTACTTC. The chain recombines TRBV4-3 with TRBJ2-4; D is unresolved. Looked up from germline, CDR1 is LGHNA and CDR2 is YSLEER. V was cut by 0 bases and J by 0 bases, with 9 bases left in between. This CDR3 region has 16 residues.

The gene calls are TRBV6-1 and TRBJ2-5, with D possibly matching TRBD1 (6 bases). CDR1 MNHNS and CDR2 SASEGT come from the germline V gene. V was pared by 1 base and J by 1 base, with 10 bases between. This CDR3 is 15 amino acids long. The CDR3 region has the DNA TGTGCCAGCAGTGAAGATGGACAGCGCCAAGAGACCCAGTACTTC. Its translation is CASSEDGQRQETQYF.